The following is a T cell receptor beta chain sequence with its context. Its antigen is undetermined. These data are taken from a study of T cell responses to AZD1222 COVID-19 vaccine. The trim removed 1 base at V and 14 bases at J, leaving 20 bases unmatched. This CDR3 contains 18 residues. CDR1 ENHRY and CDR2 SYGVKD come from the germline V gene. Whole-study results and caveats: Donors, mostly white British, included more females; clonal diversity was possibly underestimated.

Measured with immunoSEQ multiplex PCR; TCRdb has only the in-frame clones, and not every one. In the table there are roughly 90,000 clones, under 95% of which are singletons. This sequence originates from an adult in good health. Sample: peripheral blood, taken on day 0 of MenACWY control vaccination. The chain links TRBV10-3 to TRBJ2-1; 10 nucleotides agree with TRBD2. CDR3 sequence: CAISEFQFSSGSRQLEFF. CDR3 DNA: TGTGCCATCAGTGAGTTCCAATTCTCTAGCGGGAGTCGCCAGTTGGAGTTCTTC.